The 21 T cell receptor beta chains below all came from one sample that was sequenced in a study of Ad26.COV2.S vaccination and SARS-CoV-2 variants. Clones were read by immunoSEQ multiplex PCR, and TCRdb kept only the in-frame ones, dropping some. Of around 370,000 clones listed, around 92% are singletons. The sample was peripheral blood, taken after recovery from COVID-19. The source of these receptors is a human donor who had recovered from COVID-19.

The J gene is TRBJ2-7, the V gene TRBV13; no clear D. Germline-derived CDR1 and CDR2 are PRHDT and FYEKMQ (reference sequence). The CDR3 has 15 residues. Trimming cost V 0 bases and J 0 bases, with 9 bases left between them. CDR3 nucleotides: TGTGCCAGCAGCTTAGGTGGACCGAGCTCCTACGAGCAGTACTTC. It encodes CASSLGGPSSYEQYF.

This chain connects TRBV2 to TRBJ2-7; TRBD1 matches 7 bases. The trim removed 4 bases at V and 3 bases at J, leaving 6 bases unmatched. Germline values: CDR1 SNHLY, CDR2 FYNNEI. The CDR3 is 14 amino acids. The CDR3 loop reads CASSVPGQHYEQYF. The CDR3 coding sequence is TGTGCCAGCAGTGTTCCGGGACAGCACTACGAGCAGTACTTC.

The rearrangement uses TRBV9 and TRBJ1-2, with a weak D call TRBD1 (5 bases). The V and J ends lost 8 bases and 1 base respectively, with 18 bases between them. The CDR3 has 15 residues. The germline V gene encodes CDR1 SGDLS and CDR2 YYNGEE. The CDR3 sequence: CASGELGPINYGYTF. The CDR3 DNA reads TGTGCCAGTGGAGAACTGGGACCGATTAACTATGGCTACACCTTC. Using reference TRBV9 and TRBJ1-2 for the parts outside the CDR3, the full variable domain is DSGVTQTPKHLITATGQRVTLRCSPRSGDLSVYWYQQSLDQGLQFLIQYYNGEERAKGNILERFSAQQFPDLHSELNLSSLELGDSALYFCASGELGPINYGYTFGSGTRLTVV.

CDR3 DNA sequence: TGCGCCAGCAGTGAATCGACAGGATCCAATCAGCCCCAGCATTTT. This codes for CASSESTGSNQPQHF. The V and J genes are TRBV10-2 and TRBJ1-5; possibly TRBD1 for D (6 bases). Germline V gene data show CDR1 as WSHSY and CDR2 as SAAADI. The length of the CDR3 is 15 residues. Trimming pared 3 bases from V and 3 bases from J, leaving 12 bases between.

This chain joins TRBV5-6 and TRBJ2-5; D uncertain. Germline lookup yields CDR1 SGHDT and CDR2 YYEEEE. CDR3 length: 11 amino acids. Trimming pared 4 bases from V and 7 bases from J, leaving 8 bases between. DNA of the CDR3: TGTGCCAGCAGCGGCAAGGGGACCCAGTACTTC. This gives the protein CASSGKGTQYF.

The gene calls are TRBV15 and TRBJ2-5, with D perhaps TRBD2 (7 bases). Germline-derived CDR1 and CDR2 are LNHNV and YYDKDF (reference sequence). The CDR3 totals 14 residues. Trimming pared 3 bases from V and 6 bases from J, leaving 14 bases between. The CDR3 DNA reads TGTGCCACCAGCAGCCAAGGGGGGGTACAGACCCAGTACTTC. Translated: CATSSQGGVQTQYF. The full variable domain, its missing parts supplied by reference TRBV15 and TRBJ2-5, is DAMVIQNPRYQVTQFGKPVTLSCSQTLNHNVMYWYQQKSSQAPKLLFHYYDKDFNNEADTPDNFQSRRPNTSFCFLDIRSPGLGDTAMYLCATSSQGGVQTQYFGPGTRLLVL.

The gene calls are TRBV2 and TRBJ2-3; D remains unclear. This CDR3 comprises 14 residues. Looked up from germline, CDR1 is SNHLY and CDR2 is FYNNEI. V was pared by 3 bases and J by 2 bases, with 9 bases between. CDR3 sequence: CASSDRFDTDTQYF. Written as DNA, the CDR3 is TGTGCCAGCAGTGACAGATTTGACACAGATACGCAGTATTTT.

V and J are TRBV12-5 and TRBJ1-1; 8 nucleotides match TRBD1. Germline CDR1 and CDR2: LGHNT and FRNRAP. CDR3 length equals 19 residues. J was trimmed by 3 bases and V by 0 bases; bases with no gene match: 15. CDR3 residues: CASGLVISGRGPGYTEAFF. The CDR3 DNA follows: TGTGCTAGTGGTTTGGTAATCAGTGGCAGGGGGCCGGGGTACACTGAAGCTTTCTTT. The whole variable domain, remainder taken from reference TRBV12-5 and TRBJ1-1, is DARVTQTPRHKVTEMGQEVTMRCQPILGHNTVFWYRQTMMQGLELLAYFRNRAPLDDSGMPKDRFSAEMPDATLATLKIQPSEPRDSAVYFCASGLVISGRGPGYTEAFFGQGTRLTVV.

The chain has TRBV5-1 and TRBJ2-7; TRBD1 agrees at 7 bases. Germline V CDR1 and CDR2: SGHRS, YFSETQ. The V and J ends lost 5 bases and 3 bases, in that order; junction bases with no gene match: 5. This CDR3 has 13 amino acids. DNA of the CDR3: TGCGCCAGCAGGGGGGACAGCCACTACGAGCAGTACTTC. This codes for CASRGDSHYEQYF.

In nucleotides, the CDR3 is TGCAGCGTAGGTCGACAAACAGATACGCAGTATTTT. Translation gives CSVGRQTDTQYF. V is TRBV29-1 and J is TRBJ2-3; no definite D call. CDR3 length: 12 residues. V lost 6 bases and J lost 3, with 10 bases in between. In germline, CDR1 is SQVTM, CDR2 ANQGSEA.

Of note for this clone: Other DNA sequences in the sample encode the same CDR3. The V and J genes are TRBV11-2 and TRBJ2-1; no definite D call. Trimming pared 8 bases from V and 1 base from J, leaving 0 bases between. The CDR3 sequence is 10 residues long. CDR1 is SGHAT, CDR2 FQNNGV, per germline. The CDR3 loop reads CASSYNEQFF. The CDR3 coding sequence is TGTGCCAGCTCCTACAATGAGCAGTTCTTC.

The rearrangement joins TRBV19 to TRBJ2-6; TRBD1 might be the D (5 bases). The V and J ends lost 6 bases and 0 bases respectively, with 18 bases between them. This CDR3 contains 18 residues. Germline values: CDR1 LNHDA, CDR2 SQIVND (reference sequence). Here the CDR3 DNA reads TGTGCCAGTAGCCCTACCCAGGGATTTCTCTCTGGGGCCAACGTCCTGACTTTC. Protein: CASSPTQGFLSGANVLTF.

The chain has TRBV11-2 and TRBJ2-3; 7 bases match TRBD2. The CDR3 contains 18 residues. Germline V lookup: CDR1 SGHAT, CDR2 FQNNGV. Trimming cost V 1 base and J 1 base; bases outside gene matches: 11. The CDR3 region is CASSLVGSRGRGTDTQYF. CDR3 in DNA: TGTGCCAGCAGCTTAGTGGGGTCGCGGGGGAGGGGCACAGATACGCAGTATTTT.

This clone was seen once. The same CDR3 arises from other DNA sequences in this sample as well. The chain is built from TRBV12-3 or TRBV12-4 and TRBJ1-2; perhaps TRBD1 as D (6 bases). Trimming removed 5 bases from V and 5 bases from J, with 6 bases in between. This CDR3 comprises 11 residues. CDR3 DNA: TGTGCCAGCAGTCAGGGGTATGGCTACACCTTC. Amino acids: CASSQGYGYTF.

The chain has TRBV7-9 and TRBJ2-3; D might be TRBD1 or TRBD2, each matching 6 bases. This CDR3 spans 14 amino acids. Germline V gives CDR1 SEHNR, CDR2 FQNEAQ (reference sequence). Trimming shortened V by 1 base and J by 5 bases, and 10 bases separated the two germline ends. CDR3 sequence reads: CASSLVQGGDTQYF. DNA for the CDR3: TGTGCCAGCAGCTTAGTACAGGGAGGAGATACGCAGTATTTT.

This chain links TRBV12-5 with TRBJ1-6; 7 bases are a match to TRBD1. Unmatched junction bases numbered 3, after V lost 1 base and J lost 9 bases. Germline assignment: CDR1 LGHNT and CDR2 FRNRAP. CDR3 length: 14 amino acids. In DNA, the CDR3 is TGTGCTAGTGGTTTGGAAACAGGGGTTTCACCCCTCCACTTT. Encoded protein: CASGLETGVSPLHF.

This clone was recorded only once. The chain is built from TRBV18 and TRBJ2-5; a possible D gene is TRBD2 (6 bases). V lost 2 bases, J lost 4 bases, and 17 bases lay in between. The CDR3 covers 16 residues. Germline CDR1 reads KGHSH; CDR2 reads LQKENI. CDR3 DNA sequence: TGTGCCAGCTCACCATCAAGGCAGGGAGGACGAGAGACCCAGTACTTC. Translation: CASSPSRQGGRETQYF.

The chain links TRBV25-1 to TRBJ2-5; D tentatively reads TRBD1 or TRBD2 (5 bases each). Trimming removed 5 bases at V and 1 base at J, with 14 bases between. CDR1 is MGHDK, CDR2 SYGVNS, per germline. This CDR3 region has 15 residues. The CDR3 region has the DNA TGTGCCAGCAGTAACACCTGGGGGTCCCAAGAGACCCAGTACTTC. It encodes CASSNTWGSQETQYF.

The rearrangement uses TRBV5-1 and TRBJ1-6; no firm D call. CDR1 is SGHRS and CDR2 is YFSETQ in the germline V gene. The CDR3 runs to 16 residues. V was cut by 4 bases and J by 3 bases, with 14 bases left in between. The chain's CDR3 is CASSLNSQVYNSPLHF. CDR3 coding DNA: TGCGCCAGCAGCCTAAACAGTCAGGTCTATAATTCACCCCTCCACTTT.

The gene calls are TRBV6-5 and TRBJ1-5; D unresolved. There are 14 residues in the CDR3. Germline CDR1 MNHEY, CDR2 SVGAGI. The ends were cut back, 2 bases at V and 5 bases at J, with 10 bases in the middle. The CDR3 bases are TGTGCCAGCAGTTACGGTGCCCCTGATCAGCCCCAGCATTTT. Translation: CASSYGAPDQPQHF.

The rearrangement joins TRBV6-5 to TRBJ2-1; either TRBD1 or TRBD2 may supply D (5 bases each). CDR1 MNHEY and CDR2 SVGAGI come from the germline V gene. This CDR3 is 14 amino acids long. Trimming removed 7 bases at V and 3 bases at J, with 13 bases between. Written as DNA, the CDR3 is TGTGCCAGCATCCGGGACCCCGGCTACAATGAGCAGTTCTTC. It codes for CASIRDPGYNEQFF.